Listed here are 10 T cell receptor beta chains from one sample, sequenced in a study of shared clonotypes between healthy human individuals. Sequencing used immunoSEQ multiplex PCR; TCRdb keeps in-frame clones, though not all of them. The sample holds approximately 1.9 million clones, 93% seen once. CD45RO negativity and positive selection for CCR7 defined naive CD8 cells, a population that excluded terminally differentiated effector memory CD45RA+ cells. Source material: naive CD8+ T cells from PBMCs. These receptors were taken from a man younger than 35 in good health. Some clones in this sample may be carry-over from other donors' samples.

CDR3 coding DNA: TGCGCCAGCAGCCAGGGAATCACCGGGGAGCTGTTTTTT. As protein: CASSQGITGELFF. The V and J genes are TRBV4-3 and TRBJ2-2, with D unclear. Trimming removed 3 bases at V and 4 bases at J, with 6 bases between. The length of the CDR3 is 13 residues. The germline gives CDR1 LGHNA, CDR2 YSLEER.

This chain links TRBV27 with TRBJ2-3, with D uncertain. Trimming removed 6 bases at V and 3 bases at J, with 19 bases between. The germline CDR1 and CDR2 sequences are MNHEY and SMNVEV (reference sequence). The CDR3 covers 16 residues. CDR3 sequence: CASRTGPHRPTDTQYF. The CDR3 nucleotides read TGTGCCAGCAGAACCGGGCCCCACAGACCTACAGATACGCAGTATTTT.

This sequence joins TRBV7-2 and TRBJ1-2; possibly TRBD1 for D (6 bases). V was cut by 5 bases and J by 5 bases, with 12 bases left in between. CDR1 and CDR2 from the germline V gene are SGHTA and FQGNSA. This CDR3 contains 13 residues. The CDR3 DNA sequence: TGTGCCAGCAGCATCAGGGGTCATTATGGCTACACCTTC. It encodes CASSIRGHYGYTF.

The gene calls are TRBV6-1 and TRBJ1-5, with 7 nucleotides matching TRBD1. The CDR3 is 15 amino acids. J was trimmed by 0 bases and V by 8 bases; bases with no gene match: 7. CDR1 and CDR2 from the germline V gene are MNHNS and SASEGT. The CDR3 region is CASEGTDYSNQPQHF. DNA of the CDR3: TGTGCCAGCGAGGGGACAGACTATAGCAATCAGCCCCAGCATTTT.

Comment on this clone: Within the sample, other DNA sequences also encode this same CDR3. The chain has TRBV28 and TRBJ2-5; 7 nucleotides agree with TRBD2. Trimming took 6 bases from V and 2 from J; bases not matched to a gene: 6. This CDR3 has 14 amino acids. Germline CDR1 is MDHEN and CDR2 is SYDVKM. CDR3 bases: TGTGCCAGCAGCCTGGGGAGGGGACAAGAGACCCAGTACTTC. This encodes CASSLGRGQETQYF. The whole variable domain, filled in from reference TRBV28 and TRBJ2-5, reads DVKVTQSSRYLVKRTGEKVFLECVQDMDHENMFWYRQDPGLGLRLIYFSYDVKMKEKGDIPEGYSVSREKKERFSLILESASTNQTSMYLCASSLGRGQETQYFGPGTRLLVL.

The chain carries TRBV7-9 and TRBJ1-2; D not certain. Trimming cost V 5 bases and J 8 bases, with 12 bases left between them. There are 12 residues in the CDR3. Germline assignment: CDR1 SEHNR and CDR2 FQNEAQ (reference sequence). The CDR3 DNA sequence: TGTGCCAGCAGCCCTGGTGGGCTGGGCTACACCTTC. Translated, it gives CASSPGGLGYTF.

The rearrangement uses TRBV11-2 and TRBJ2-1; TRBD2 is a possible D gene (5 bases). Germline loops: CDR1 SGHAT, CDR2 FQNNGV. This CDR3 region has 12 residues. Trimming shortened V by 6 bases and J by 7 bases, and 10 bases separated the two germline ends. This CDR3 reads CASRGLGNEQFF. CDR3 sequence (DNA): TGTGCCAGCAGAGGACTGGGGAATGAGCAGTTCTTC.

The V and J genes are TRBV15 and TRBJ2-7, with D possibly TRBD1 on 6 matching bases. This CDR3 contains 14 residues. Germline-derived CDR1 and CDR2 are LNHNV and YYDKDF (reference sequence). V dropped 1 base and J dropped 4 bases, with 11 bases sitting between them. CDR3 DNA: TGTGCCACCAGCAGAGCGCGGACAGATTACGAGCAGTACTTC. Protein sequence: CATSRARTDYEQYF.

The CDR3 is CASDDRIQETQYF. In DNA form, the CDR3 reads TGCGCCAGCGATGACAGGATCCAAGAGACCCAGTACTTC. The chain links TRBV23-1 to TRBJ2-5, with D possibly TRBD1 on 6 matching bases. TRBV23-1 is an open reading frame, and its role is uncertain. Trimming shortened V by 8 bases and J by 1 base, and 11 bases separated the two germline ends. This CDR3 has 13 amino acids.

The rearrangement joins TRBV9 to TRBJ1-1; tentative D call: TRBD1 (6 bases). With 3 bases removed from V and 3 bases from J, the gap between germline ends came to 15 bases. In germline, CDR1 is SGDLS, CDR2 YYNGEE. CDR3 size: 15 residues. The CDR3 loop reads CASSATQGFDTEAFF. The CDR3, as DNA: TGTGCCAGCAGCGCAACACAGGGTTTTGACACTGAAGCTTTCTTT. The full variable domain, its missing parts supplied by reference TRBV9 and TRBJ1-1, is DSGVTQTPKHLITATGQRVTLRCSPRSGDLSVYWYQQSLDQGLQFLIQYYNGEERAKGNILERFSAQQFPDLHSELNLSSLELGDSALYFCASSATQGFDTEAFFGQGTRLTVV.